The 23 T cell receptor beta chains reported below all come from one sample, sequenced in a study of blood T cell repertoires in COVID-19. Profiled with immunoSEQ multiplex PCR; TCRdb holds only in-frame clones, not every one. Here the sample spans roughly 100,000 clones, less than 95% being singletons. Sequenced material: peripheral blood. All receptors derive from a man younger than 30 with COVID-19, enrolled during active disease.

The chain couples TRBV7-2 to TRBJ1-2; TRBD1 matches at 10 bases. J was trimmed by 7 bases and V by 2 bases; bases with no gene match: 4. CDR1 is SGHTA and CDR2 is FQGNSA in the germline V gene. The CDR3 has 14 residues. The CDR3 region has the DNA TGTGCCAGCAGCTTATTCCGGACAGGGGGTGGCTACACCTTC. It is translated as CASSLFRTGGGYTF.

The rearrangement uses TRBV15 and TRBJ1-3, with D perhaps TRBD1 (6 bases). The CDR3 is 15 residues long. Trimming removed 0 bases at V and 6 bases at J, with 12 bases between. Germline V gene sequence: CDR1 LNHNV, CDR2 YYDKDF (reference sequence). The CDR3 loop is CATSRDWGPENTIYF. The CDR3 nucleotides read TGTGCCACCAGCAGAGATTGGGGGCCCGAAAACACCATATATTTT.

The chain carries TRBV12-3 or TRBV12-4 and TRBJ1-1; D ambiguous. V lost 0 bases and J 11 bases, leaving 7 bases between the germline ends. This CDR3 has 11 amino acids. The CDR3 DNA reads as TGTGCCAGCAGTTTAGCGGGAGGGGCTTTCTTT. This encodes CASSLAGGAFF.

Only one count was recorded for this clone. J is TRBJ2-1 and V is TRBV5-5; no definite D call. Germline CDR1 and CDR2: SGHKS and YYEKEE (reference sequence). This CDR3 spans 16 amino acids. Trimming took off 0 bases at V and 0 bases at J, with 10 bases between the two ends. CDR3 in amino acids: CASSLAHRSSYNEQFF. The CDR3 DNA reads as TGTGCCAGCAGCTTGGCCCACAGAAGCTCCTACAATGAGCAGTTCTTC.

The J gene is TRBJ2-5, the V gene TRBV11-2; 9 nucleotides align to TRBD1. The CDR3 is 18 amino acids. From germline, CDR1 is SGHAT and CDR2 FQNNGV. V shed 0 bases, J shed 8 bases, and the junction held 16 bases outside the gene matches. For the CDR3, the DNA is TGTGCCAGCAGCTTAGATTCAAAACGGGACAGGGACACCTCCACCCAGTACTTC. Its translation is CASSLDSKRDRDTSTQYF.

This sequence joins TRBV6-2 or TRBV6-3 and TRBJ1-2; no clear D. Germline V gives CDR1 MNHEY, CDR2 SVGEGT. V lost 7 bases and J 3 bases, leaving 15 bases between the germline ends. The CDR3 length is 14 residues. DNA of the CDR3: TGTGCCAGCACCCCTCAGAGGCGGGACTATGGCTACACCTTC. Amino acid sequence: CASTPQRRDYGYTF.

The chain is built from TRBV3-1 (or the pseudogene TRBV3-2) and TRBJ2-1, with 11 bases aligning to TRBD1. V dropped 2 bases and J dropped 5; count of bases not matched to a gene: 5. The length of the CDR3 is 16 residues. Germline V CDR1 and CDR2: LGHDT, YNNKEL (reference sequence). The CDR3 loop reads CASSQFPGQGDNEQFF. The CDR3 region has the DNA TGTGCCAGCAGCCAATTTCCGGGACAGGGGGACAATGAGCAGTTCTTC.

The V call is TRBV28, the J call TRBJ2-7, with TRBD2 identical over 15 bases. This CDR3 region has 16 residues. V lost 6 bases to trimming and J lost 6 bases; unmatched junction nucleotides: 9. Germline-derived CDR1 and CDR2 are MDHEN and SYDVKM. In nucleotides, the CDR3 is TGTGCCAGCAGGATCAAGGGACTAGCGGGAGGTAGCGAGCAGTACTTC. Protein product: CASRIKGLAGGSEQYF.

The J gene is TRBJ1-1, the V gene TRBV9; the D gene is possibly TRBD1 (5 bases). Germline V CDR1 and CDR2: SGDLS, YYNGEE. Trimming left V 0 bases short and J 5 bases short, with 8 bases between. The length of the CDR3 is 13 residues. CDR3 sequence (DNA): TGTGCCAGCAGCGTAGGTCGGGGGACTGAAGCTTTCTTT. Protein sequence: CASSVGRGTEAFF. The variable domain in full, completed from reference TRBV9 and TRBJ1-1, reads DSGVTQTPKHLITATGQRVTLRCSPRSGDLSVYWYQQSLDQGLQFLIQYYNGEERAKGNILERFSAQQFPDLHSELNLSSLELGDSALYFCASSVGRGTEAFFGQGTRLTVV.

The chain joins TRBV27 to TRBJ2-1; 8 bases are shared with TRBD2. Trimming took 3 bases from V and 3 from J; bases not matched to a gene: 10. The CDR3 loop spans 17 amino acids. Germline CDR1 reads MNHEY; CDR2 reads SMNVEV (reference sequence). As DNA, the CDR3 is TGTGCCAGCAGTTTCCCCCCTCCTAGCGGGTTCTACAATGAGCAGTTCTTC. Translation gives CASSFPPPSGFYNEQFF.

The gene calls are TRBV4-3 and TRBJ1-5; D is uncertain. The CDR3 sequence is 13 residues long. V lost 2 bases to trimming and J lost 5 bases, with 7 bases between them. Germline V gene sequence: CDR1 LGHNA, CDR2 YSLEER. The CDR3 reads CASSQNPDQPQHF. In DNA form, the CDR3 reads TGCGCCAGCAGCCAAAACCCGGATCAGCCCCAGCATTTT.

This clone has just a few counts. This rearrangement joins TRBV7-2 to TRBJ2-4; D remains unclear. The V end was cut by 1 base, the J end by 7 bases, with 8 bases between. CDR1 SGHTA and CDR2 FQGNSA come from the germline V gene. The CDR3 consists of 13 residues. The CDR3 DNA is TGTGCCAGCAGCTTAGTTTCCGGTAACATTCAGTACTTC. Encoded protein: CASSLVSGNIQYF.

V and J are TRBV28 and TRBJ1-2; 7 bases match TRBD1. CDR3 size: 14 residues. Germline loops: CDR1 MDHEN, CDR2 SYDVKM. J lost 4 bases, V lost 2 bases, and 4 bases had no gene match. CDR3 bases: TGTGCCAGCAGTTTAGTACAGGGGTTCTATGGCTACACCTTC. Translation: CASSLVQGFYGYTF.

This clone showed up just once. The chain couples TRBV13 to TRBJ1-2, with 7 bases that match TRBD1. CDR3 length: 15 amino acids. Germline V CDR1 and CDR2: PRHDT, FYEKMQ (reference sequence). V lost 5 bases and J lost 4; bases outside the gene matches: 10. The CDR3 here is CASSVRQGNAYGYTF. The CDR3 DNA reads as TGTGCCAGCAGCGTACGACAGGGCAACGCCTATGGCTACACCTTC.

The rearrangement uses TRBV9 and TRBJ2-3; 15 positions match TRBD2. This CDR3 contains 17 residues. J lost 3 bases, V lost 4 bases, and 6 bases had no gene match. Germline loops: CDR1 SGDLS, CDR2 YYNGEE. DNA for the CDR3: TGTGCCAGCAGCCGGACTAGCGGGAGGGGAGGGACAGATACGCAGTATTTT. It translates to CASSRTSGRGGTDTQYF. Full variable domain (rest looked up from reference TRBV9 and TRBJ2-3): DSGVTQTPKHLITATGQRVTLRCSPRSGDLSVYWYQQSLDQGLQFLIQYYNGEERAKGNILERFSAQQFPDLHSELNLSSLELGDSALYFCASSRTSGRGGTDTQYFGPGTRLTVL.

The chain couples TRBV28 to TRBJ2-2, with D perhaps matching TRBD1 (5 bases). This CDR3 region has 14 residues. V shed 4 bases and J shed 3 bases, with 9 bases lying between them. Germline V gene data show CDR1 as MDHEN and CDR2 as SYDVKM. The CDR3 coding sequence is TGTGCCAGCAGTTGGGGCCGAGACACCGGGGAGCTGTTTTTT. It specifies CASSWGRDTGELFF.

This clone was seen once. V and J are TRBV27 and TRBJ2-2; the D is unclear. Per the germline V gene, CDR1 is MNHEY and CDR2 is SMNVEV (reference sequence). V shed 3 bases and J shed 4 bases, with 6 bases lying between them. The CDR3 contains 13 residues. CDR3 DNA: TGTGCCAGCAGTTTCTCTAGCACCGGGGAGCTGTTTTTT. Translating gives CASSFSSTGELFF.

This chain joins TRBV7-2 and TRBJ2-1; the match to TRBD1 covers 9 bases. This CDR3 spans 16 amino acids. Germline CDR1 is SGHTA and CDR2 is FQGNSA. V shed 5 bases and J 2 bases; nucleotides not matched to a gene: 7. CDR3 sequence (DNA): TGTGCCAGCAGCCCTAAGTACAGGGGGCCCTACAATGAGCAGTTCTTC. Residues: CASSPKYRGPYNEQFF.

This chain joins TRBV4-3 and TRBJ2-2; 7 nucleotides match TRBD2. The CDR3 contains 16 residues. Trimming removed 1 base from V and 5 bases from J; junction bases left unmatched: 7. Germline V CDR1 and CDR2: LGHNA, YSLEER. This CDR3 is CASSQVGTTLTGELFF. The CDR3 bases are TGCGCCAGCAGCCAAGTCGGGACTACCCTGACCGGGGAGCTGTTTTTT.

This rearrangement joins TRBV19 to TRBJ2-7, with 8 bases that match TRBD1. V was clipped by 5 bases and J by 4 bases; unmatched bases: 7. The V gene's germline CDR1 is LNHDA and CDR2 SQIVND (reference sequence). The CDR3 is 14 amino acids. The CDR3 region is CASSPGQGPYEQYF. The CDR3 bases are TGTGCCAGTAGTCCCGGACAGGGACCTTACGAGCAGTACTTC.

This chain links TRBV19 with TRBJ1-1; 8 bases map to TRBD1. Germline values: CDR1 LNHDA, CDR2 SQIVND (reference sequence). V shed 7 bases, J shed 3 bases, and the junction held 4 bases outside the gene matches. The CDR3 is 13 residues long. CDR3 sequence: CASNQGADTEAFF. In nucleotides, the CDR3 is TGTGCCAGTAACCAGGGGGCGGACACTGAAGCTTTCTTT. Filled out from reference TRBV19 and TRBJ1-1, the complete variable domain reads DGGITQSPKYLFRKEGQNVTLSCEQNLNHDAMYWYRQDPGQGLRLIYYSQIVNDFQKGDIAEGYSVSREKKESFPLTVTSAQKNPTAFYLCASNQGADTEAFFGQGTRLTVV.

The chain couples TRBV6-5 to TRBJ1-3; tentatively, D is TRBD1 (6 bases). V was trimmed by 2 bases and J by 4 bases, leaving 12 bases between them. The CDR3 is 15 amino acids. The germline gives CDR1 MNHEY, CDR2 SVGAGI. CDR3 in DNA: TGTGCCAGCAGTTACCCAACAGGGTCCGGAAACACCATATATTTT. Its translation: CASSYPTGSGNTIYF.

The chain employs TRBV30 and TRBJ2-7, with a possible D match to TRBD2 (5 bases). Germline assignment: CDR1 GTSNPN and CDR2 SVGIG (reference sequence). V was pared by 2 bases and J by 0 bases, with 17 bases between. This CDR3 comprises 16 residues. The CDR3 reads CAWSTPRGAASYEQYF. The CDR3 region has the DNA TGTGCCTGGAGTACCCCCCGGGGAGCGGCCTCCTACGAGCAGTACTTC.